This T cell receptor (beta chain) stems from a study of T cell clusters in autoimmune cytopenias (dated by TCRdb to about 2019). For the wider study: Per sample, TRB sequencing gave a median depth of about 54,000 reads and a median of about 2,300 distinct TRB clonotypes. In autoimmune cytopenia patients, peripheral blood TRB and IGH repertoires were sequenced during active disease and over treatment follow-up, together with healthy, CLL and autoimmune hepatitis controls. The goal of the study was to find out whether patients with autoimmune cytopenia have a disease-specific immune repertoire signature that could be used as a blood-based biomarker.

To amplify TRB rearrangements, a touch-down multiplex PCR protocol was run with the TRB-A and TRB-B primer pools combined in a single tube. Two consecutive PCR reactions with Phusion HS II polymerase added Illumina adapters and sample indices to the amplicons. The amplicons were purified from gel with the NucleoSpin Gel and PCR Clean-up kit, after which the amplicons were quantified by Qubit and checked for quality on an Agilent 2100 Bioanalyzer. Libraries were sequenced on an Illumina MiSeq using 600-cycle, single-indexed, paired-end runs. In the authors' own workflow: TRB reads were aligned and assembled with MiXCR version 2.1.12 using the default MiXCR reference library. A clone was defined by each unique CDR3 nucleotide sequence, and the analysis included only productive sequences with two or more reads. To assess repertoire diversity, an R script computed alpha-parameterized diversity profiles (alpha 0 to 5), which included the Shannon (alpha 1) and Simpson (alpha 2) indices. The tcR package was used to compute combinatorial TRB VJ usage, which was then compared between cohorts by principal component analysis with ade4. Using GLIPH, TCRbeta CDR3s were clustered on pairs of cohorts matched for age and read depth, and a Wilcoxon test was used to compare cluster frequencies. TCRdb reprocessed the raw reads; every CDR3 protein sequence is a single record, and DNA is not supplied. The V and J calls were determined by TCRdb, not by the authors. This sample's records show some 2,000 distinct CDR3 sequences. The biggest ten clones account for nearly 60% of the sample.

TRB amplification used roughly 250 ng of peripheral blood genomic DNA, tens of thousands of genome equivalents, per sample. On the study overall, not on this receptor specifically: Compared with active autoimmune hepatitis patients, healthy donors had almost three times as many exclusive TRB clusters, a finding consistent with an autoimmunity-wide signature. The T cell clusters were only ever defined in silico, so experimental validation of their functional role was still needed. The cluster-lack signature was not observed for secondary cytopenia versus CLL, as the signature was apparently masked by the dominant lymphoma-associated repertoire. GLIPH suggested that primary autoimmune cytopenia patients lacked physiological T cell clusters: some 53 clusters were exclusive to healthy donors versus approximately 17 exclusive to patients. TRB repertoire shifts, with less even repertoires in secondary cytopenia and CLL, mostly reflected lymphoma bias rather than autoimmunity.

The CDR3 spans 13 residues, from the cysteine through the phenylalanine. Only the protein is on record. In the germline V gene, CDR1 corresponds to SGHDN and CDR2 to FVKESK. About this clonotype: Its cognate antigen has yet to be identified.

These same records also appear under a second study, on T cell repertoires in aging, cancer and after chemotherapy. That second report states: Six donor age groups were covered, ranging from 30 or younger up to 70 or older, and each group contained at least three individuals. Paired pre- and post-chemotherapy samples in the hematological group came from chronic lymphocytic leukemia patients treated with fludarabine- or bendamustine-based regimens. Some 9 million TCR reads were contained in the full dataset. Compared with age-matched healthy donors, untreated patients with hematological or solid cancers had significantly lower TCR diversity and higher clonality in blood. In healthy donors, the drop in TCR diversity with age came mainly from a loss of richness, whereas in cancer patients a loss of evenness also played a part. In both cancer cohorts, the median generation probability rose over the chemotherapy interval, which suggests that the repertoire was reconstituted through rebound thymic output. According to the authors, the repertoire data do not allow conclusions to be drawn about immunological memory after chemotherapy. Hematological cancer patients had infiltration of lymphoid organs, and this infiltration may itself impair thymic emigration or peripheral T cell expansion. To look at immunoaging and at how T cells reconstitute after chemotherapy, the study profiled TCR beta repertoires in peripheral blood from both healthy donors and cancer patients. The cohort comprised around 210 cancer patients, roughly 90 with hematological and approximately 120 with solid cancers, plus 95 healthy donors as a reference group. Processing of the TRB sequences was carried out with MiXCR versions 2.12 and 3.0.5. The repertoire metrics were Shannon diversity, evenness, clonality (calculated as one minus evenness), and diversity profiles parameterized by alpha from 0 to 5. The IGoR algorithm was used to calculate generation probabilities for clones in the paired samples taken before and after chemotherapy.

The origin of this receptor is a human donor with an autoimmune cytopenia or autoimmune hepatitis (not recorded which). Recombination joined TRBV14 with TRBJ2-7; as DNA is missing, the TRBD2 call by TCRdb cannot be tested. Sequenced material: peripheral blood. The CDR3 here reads CASSRKQGHEQYF.